This T cell receptor (beta chain) was captured by sequencing in a study of blood T cell repertoires in COVID-19. Data came from immunoSEQ multiplex PCR; TCRdb stores just in-frame clones and leaves some out. The sample consists of some 150,000 clones, 87% of them appearing once. Germline-derived CDR1 and CDR2 are LNHNV and YYDKDF (reference sequence). CDR3 length: 17 amino acids. V dropped 2 bases and J dropped 7 bases, with 21 bases sitting between them. This clone was counted only a few times. The V and J genes are TRBV15 and TRBJ2-1, with a possible D match to TRBD2 (5 bases). Sequencing used peripheral blood. The clonotype originates from a man over 45 with active COVID-19. CDR3 coding DNA: TGTGCCACCAGCAGAACCCGAATGGACTGGAAGTATAATGAGCAGTTCTTC. It codes for CATSRTRMDWKYNEQFF.